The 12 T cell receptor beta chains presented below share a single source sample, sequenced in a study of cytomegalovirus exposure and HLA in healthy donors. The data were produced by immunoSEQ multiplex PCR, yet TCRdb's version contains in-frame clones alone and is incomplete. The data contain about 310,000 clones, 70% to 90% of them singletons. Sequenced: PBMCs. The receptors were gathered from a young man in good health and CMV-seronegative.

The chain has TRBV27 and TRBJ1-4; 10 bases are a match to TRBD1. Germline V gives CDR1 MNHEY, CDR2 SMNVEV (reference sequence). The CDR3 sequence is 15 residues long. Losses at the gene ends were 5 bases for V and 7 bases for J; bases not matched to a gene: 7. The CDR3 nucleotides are TGTGCCAGCAGTCCCTCCGGGACAGGGGTTGAAAAACTGTTTTTT. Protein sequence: CASSPSGTGVEKLFF.

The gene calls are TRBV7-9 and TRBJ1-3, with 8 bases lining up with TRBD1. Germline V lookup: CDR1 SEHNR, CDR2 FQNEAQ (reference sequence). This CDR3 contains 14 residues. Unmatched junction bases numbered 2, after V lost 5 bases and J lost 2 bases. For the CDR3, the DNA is TGTGCCAGCAGCAAGGGACAGGCTGGAAACACCATATATTTT. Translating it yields CASSKGQAGNTIYF.

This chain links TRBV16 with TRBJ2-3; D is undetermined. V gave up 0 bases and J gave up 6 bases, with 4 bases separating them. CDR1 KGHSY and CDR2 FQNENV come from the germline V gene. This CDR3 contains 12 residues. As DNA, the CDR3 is TGTGCCAGCAGCCAATCGGAGGATACGCAGTATTTT. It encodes CASSQSEDTQYF.

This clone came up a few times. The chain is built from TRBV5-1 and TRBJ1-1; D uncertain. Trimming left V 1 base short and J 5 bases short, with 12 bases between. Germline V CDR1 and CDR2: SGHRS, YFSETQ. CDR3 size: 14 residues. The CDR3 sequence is CASSLRSGWTEAFF. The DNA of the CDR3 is TGCGCCAGCAGCTTGCGGTCGGGGTGGACTGAAGCTTTCTTT.

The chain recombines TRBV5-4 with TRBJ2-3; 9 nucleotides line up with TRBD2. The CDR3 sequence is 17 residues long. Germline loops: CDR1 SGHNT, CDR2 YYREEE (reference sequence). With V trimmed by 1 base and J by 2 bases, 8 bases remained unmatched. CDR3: CASSLSFAGGTTDTQYF. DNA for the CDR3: TGTGCCAGCAGCTTGTCTTTTGCGGGGGGGACCACAGATACGCAGTATTTT.

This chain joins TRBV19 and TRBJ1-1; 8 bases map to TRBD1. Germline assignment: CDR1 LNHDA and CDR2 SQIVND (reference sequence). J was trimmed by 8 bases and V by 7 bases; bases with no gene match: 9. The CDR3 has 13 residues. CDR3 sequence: CASNFDRGAEAFF. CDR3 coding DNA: TGTGCCAGTAATTTTGACAGGGGAGCCGAAGCTTTCTTT.

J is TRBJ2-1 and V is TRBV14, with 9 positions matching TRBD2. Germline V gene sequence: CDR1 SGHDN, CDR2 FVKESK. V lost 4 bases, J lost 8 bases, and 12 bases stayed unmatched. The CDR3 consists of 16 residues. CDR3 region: CASSPPGGGASDEQFF. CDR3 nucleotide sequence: TGTGCCAGCAGCCCCCCTGGCGGGGGGGCTTCCGATGAGCAGTTCTTC.

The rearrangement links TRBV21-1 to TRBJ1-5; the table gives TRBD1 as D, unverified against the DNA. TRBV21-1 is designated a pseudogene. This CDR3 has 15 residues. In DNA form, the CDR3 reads TGTGCCAGCAGCAAAGTCCGGGACAACAATCAGCCCCAGCATTTT. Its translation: CASSKVRDNNQPQHF.

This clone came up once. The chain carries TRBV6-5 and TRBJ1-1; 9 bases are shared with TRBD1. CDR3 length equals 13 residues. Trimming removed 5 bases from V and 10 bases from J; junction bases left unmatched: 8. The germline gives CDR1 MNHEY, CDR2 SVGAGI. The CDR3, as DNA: TGTGCCAGCAGTCCTACAGGGGGCCGCGTAGCTTTCTTT. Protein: CASSPTGGRVAFF.

CDR3 loop: CASSLYRDPNEKLFF. The CDR3 DNA is TGCGCCAGCAGCCTATACAGGGACCCGAATGAAAAACTGTTTTTT. The rearrangement uses TRBV4-1 and TRBJ1-4, with D maybe TRBD1 (6 bases). V was pared by 4 bases and J by 5 bases, with 14 bases between. CDR3 length equals 15 residues. The V gene's germline CDR1 is MGHRA and CDR2 YSYEKL.

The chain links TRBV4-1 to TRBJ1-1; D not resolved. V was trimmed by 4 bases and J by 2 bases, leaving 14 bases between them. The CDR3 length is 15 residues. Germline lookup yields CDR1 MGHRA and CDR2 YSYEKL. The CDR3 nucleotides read TGCGCCAGCAGCCCCCAAATACAGTTAAACACTGAAGCTTTCTTT. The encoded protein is CASSPQIQLNTEAFF.

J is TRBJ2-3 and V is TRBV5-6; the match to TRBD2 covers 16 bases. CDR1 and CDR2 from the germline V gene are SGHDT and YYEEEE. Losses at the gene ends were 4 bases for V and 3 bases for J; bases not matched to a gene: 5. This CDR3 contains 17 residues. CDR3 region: CASSPGLAGGRTDTQYF. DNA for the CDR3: TGTGCCAGCAGCCCGGGACTAGCGGGGGGGCGGACAGATACGCAGTATTTT.